This T cell receptor beta chain stems from a study of blood T cells in healthy people across ages. Overall study findings and caveats: When set beside aged donors, long-lived donors presented more naive CD4+ cells and higher diversity. Naive T cell percentage showed a strong correlation with TCR beta diversity. Without sorted subsets, naive and antigen-experienced compartments could not be conclusively compared. Across the age range, TCR beta diversity per million T cells fell in a roughly linear way.

V dropped 7 bases and J dropped 7; count of bases not matched to a gene: 10. This CDR3 is built from 13 residues. Germline V gene lookup returns CDR1 DFQATT and CDR2 SNEGSKA (reference sequence). A second about 7 to 11 cycle PCR used barcoded and J-beta primers. A single record per CDR3 protein comes from TCRdb applying MiXCR to the 5' RACE reads. The sample consists of about 1.8 million distinct CDR3 sequences, roughly 49% of them appearing once. This clonotype was picked up a small number of times. Its specificity is not known. The chain employs TRBV20-1 and TRBJ2-1; 7 nucleotides line up with TRBD2. Sequencing was carried out using blood. The TCR comes from a middle-aged woman in good health. The CDR3 protein is CSEAGSLGNEQFF. DNA for the CDR3: TGCAGTGAAGCGGGGTCCTTGGGGAATGAGCAGTTCTTC.